The next 13 T cell receptor beta chains were all read from a single sample in a study of blood T cell repertoires in COVID-19. Assay: immunoSEQ multiplex PCR; the TCRdb copy retains only in-frame clones and omits some. The data hold 200,000 to 250,000 clones, with about 84% observed a single time. Sample: PBMCs or T cells enriched from blood (not recorded which). The receptor set was obtained from a man aged 25-45 years with acute COVID-19.

The chain carries TRBV7-9 and TRBJ1-4; 8 nucleotides agree with TRBD1. CDR3 size: 16 residues. Germline V gene lookup returns CDR1 SEHNR and CDR2 FQNEAQ (reference sequence). Trimming cost V 5 bases and J 1 base; bases outside gene matches: 6. This chain's CDR3 is CASSPRTGKTNEKLFF. CDR3 nucleotides: TGTGCCAGCAGCCCCAGGACAGGGAAAACTAATGAAAAACTGTTTTTT.

This rearrangement joins TRBV28 to TRBJ1-2; 7 bases match TRBD1. Per the germline V gene, CDR1 is MDHEN and CDR2 is SYDVKM. The junction had 7 bases not matched to a gene; V was cut back by 7 bases and J by 8 bases. The CDR3 totals 12 residues. The CDR3 region has the DNA TGTGCCAGCAACGGACAGGCCCCAGGCTACACCTTC. This gives the protein CASNGQAPGYTF.

The chain carries TRBV12-3 or TRBV12-4 and TRBJ2-7, with D possibly being TRBD2 (5 bases). V shed 1 base and J shed 6 bases, with 10 bases lying between them. The CDR3 is 13 amino acids. The CDR3 DNA sequence: TGTGCCAGCAGTTTAGACGAGGGAAGCGAGCAGTACTTC. Its protein is CASSLDEGSEQYF.

V gene TRBV15 combines with J gene TRBJ2-1; 10 bases fit TRBD2. After removal of 0 bases from V and 9 bases from J, the junction contained 17 bases not matched to a gene. Germline loops: CDR1 LNHNV, CDR2 YYDKDF (reference sequence). The CDR3 has 19 amino acids. As DNA, the CDR3 is TGTGCCACCAGCAGAGATCCCCGCCTCTCTAGCGGGGGCCGGGGTGAGCAGTTCTTC. This encodes CATSRDPRLSSGGRGEQFF.

This clone was counted only a few times. The chain employs TRBV7-9 and TRBJ2-1; a possible D gene is TRBD1 (7 bases). The CDR3 is 16 residues long. Trimming left V 4 bases short and J 5 bases short, with 18 bases between. The germline CDR1 and CDR2 sequences are SEHNR and FQNEAQ (reference sequence). CDR3 nucleotide sequence: TGTGCCAGCAGCTATTACAGGGGAGGAGGGAACAATGAGCAGTTCTTC. This codes for CASSYYRGGGNNEQFF.

This clone was counted once. A much larger clone lies one base from this, so it may be a read error. At the DNA level, this CDR3 is encoded by other sequences in the same sample as well. The rearrangement uses TRBV3-1 (or the pseudogene TRBV3-2) and TRBJ2-5; 7 bases line up with TRBD2. Germline assignment: CDR1 LGHDT and CDR2 YNNKEL (reference sequence). The CDR3 runs 15 residues. The CDR3: CASRWGSGLQETQYF. CDR3 coding DNA: TGTGCCAGCAGATGGGGTAGCGGGCTTCAAGAGACCCAATACTTC.

The CDR3 nucleotides are TGTGCCAGCAGGGACAGGACCTACGAGCAGTACTTC. Translating it yields CASRDRTYEQYF. V is TRBV2 and J is TRBJ2-7; 7 bases map to TRBD1. The germline gives CDR1 SNHLY, CDR2 FYNNEI. This CDR3 is 12 amino acids long. After removal of 6 bases from V and 2 bases from J, the junction contained 1 base not matched to a gene.

The gene calls are TRBV9 and TRBJ2-3; 8 bases fit TRBD2. Germline trimming cut 0 bases from V and 0 bases from J; bases unmatched to any gene: 9. The CDR3 extends over 18 amino acids. Germline CDR1 reads SGDLS; CDR2 reads YYNGEE. The chain's CDR3 is CASSVALSGGESTDTQYF. CDR3 DNA sequence: TGTGCCAGCAGCGTAGCTTTGAGCGGGGGAGAAAGCACAGATACGCAGTATTTT.

This clone was recorded a few times. The rearrangement uses TRBV28 and TRBJ2-7, with D unclear. Per the germline V gene, CDR1 is MDHEN and CDR2 is SYDVKM. CDR3 length: 12 residues. Trimming pared 4 bases from V and 5 bases from J, leaving 9 bases between. The CDR3: CASSYKVHEQYF. CDR3 nucleotides: TGTGCCAGCAGTTACAAAGTACACGAGCAGTACTTC.

The table lists this clone with a few counts. The CDR3 sequence is CASSGGQVDTEAFF. Here the CDR3 DNA reads TGTGCCAGCAGCGGGGGACAGGTGGACACTGAAGCTTTCTTT. The V call is TRBV2, the J call TRBJ1-1; 8 bases agree with TRBD1. CDR3 length: 14 residues. J lost 3 bases, V lost 6 bases, and 6 bases had no gene match. Germline CDR1 reads SNHLY; CDR2 reads FYNNEI. Drawing the rest from reference TRBV2 and TRBJ1-1, the complete variable domain is EPEVTQTPSHQVTQMGQEVILRCVPISNHLYFYWYRQILGQKVEFLVSFYNNEISEKSEIFDDQFSVERPDGSNFTLKIRSTKLEDSAMYFCASSGGQVDTEAFFGQGTRLTVV.

V usage is TRBV28 and J usage is TRBJ1-2, with D possibly TRBD1 on 6 matching bases. The germline gives CDR1 MDHEN, CDR2 SYDVKM. Trimming removed 7 bases at V and 4 bases at J, with 16 bases between. The CDR3 extends over 14 amino acids. The DNA for the CDR3 is TGTGCCAGCAAAACAGGGAGTCTTCCCTATGGCTACACCTTC. Its protein product is CASKTGSLPYGYTF.

The genes are TRBV6-1 and TRBJ1-2; D is uncertain. V lost 0 bases, J lost 3 bases, and 5 bases lay in between. This CDR3 contains 13 residues. Germline V lookup: CDR1 MNHNS, CDR2 SASEGT. CDR3 sequence: CASSEAADYGYTF. DNA of the CDR3: TGTGCCAGCAGTGAAGCGGCCGACTATGGCTACACCTTC.

The rearrangement joins TRBV29-1 to TRBJ2-1; D gene uncertain. The germline V gene encodes CDR1 SQVTM and CDR2 ANQGSEA. CDR3 size: 12 residues. Trimming cost V 7 bases and J 10 bases, with 17 bases left between them. The CDR3 region is CSAAAERREQFF. The CDR3 bases are TGCAGCGCCGCTGCCGAGCGACGAGAGCAGTTCTTC.